The rows below give T cell receptor beta chains drawn from one sample of a study of beta chain features in type 1 diabetes. Clones were read by immunoSEQ multiplex PCR, and TCRdb kept only the in-frame ones, dropping some. This table has hundreds of thousands of clones, about 30% appearing once. Sequences were obtained from naive CD4+ T cells from blood. Receptors were obtained from a man younger than 35 in good health. CDR3s include the opening cysteine and the closing phenylalanine or tryptophan. D genes are given only for firm matches. Not all rows give a size; the values are once, few, many and, for expanded clones, a class.

TRBJ2-4	.	.	TRBV7-9	CASSLVPDIQYF	TGTGCCAGCAGCTTAGTACCGGACATTCAGTACTTC
TRBJ2-3	.	few	TRBV6-1	CASTRDSDTQYF	TGTGCCAGCACCCGGGACTCAGATACGCAGTATTTT
TRBJ2-7	.	few	TRBV28	CASSSPSISYEQYF	TGTGCCAGCAGTTCCCCGAGTATCTCCTACGAGCAGTACTTC
TRBJ2-1	.	.	TRBV30	CALPRALGSYNEQFF	TGTGCCCTGCCCCGGGCCCTGGGCTCCTACAATGAGCAGTTCTTC
TRBJ2-1	.	.	TRBV30	CAWSVTNEQFF	TGTGCCTGGAGTGTGACGAATGAGCAGTTCTTC
TRBJ1-4	.	.	TRBV30	CAWTKSGQRRGTNEKLFF	TGTGCCTGGACAAAAAGTGGGCAGCGTAGGGGGACTAATGAAAAACTGTTTTTT
TRBJ2-5	.	few	TRBV15	CATSRDRQGETQYF	TGTGCCACCAGCAGAGATAGGCAGGGAGAGACCCAGTACTTC
TRBJ2-7	TRBD2	.	TRBV5-1	CASSPTRASGTSYEQYF	TGCGCCAGCAGCCCGACTCGGGCTAGCGGCACCTCCTACGAGCAGTACTTC
TRBJ1-1	.	few	TRBV6-5	CASSYSWTAGNTEAFF	TGTGCCAGCAGTTACTCTTGGACAGCGGGGAACACTGAAGCTTTCTTT
TRBJ1-1	.	.	TRBV30	CAWSVRLGVYTEAFF	TGTGCCTGGAGTGTACGGTTAGGAGTTTACACTGAAGCTTTCTTT
TRBJ2-5	TRBD1	few	TRBV29-1	CSVERDRGWETQYF	TGCAGCGTTGAAAGGGACAGGGGCTGGGAGACCCAGTACTTC
TRBJ2-7	.	.	TRBV4-1	CASSHRGRSYEQYF	TGCGCCAGCAGCCATCGGGGCCGCTCCTACGAGCAGTACTTC
TRBJ2-7	.	few	TRBV7-2	CASSLMGEQYF	TGTGCCAGCAGCTTAATGGGGGAGCAGTACTTC
TRBJ1-2	.	.	TRBV29-1	CSVDFPGTNYGYTF	TGCAGCGTTGATTTCCCAGGGACTAACTATGGCTACACCTTC
TRBJ2-1	TRBD2	.	TRBV30	CAWSDPGRVQFF	TGTGCCTGGAGTGACCCGGGGAGGGTGCAGTTCTTC
TRBJ2-7	.	once	TRBV5-6	CASREWDSYEQYF	TGTGCCAGCAGGGAATGGGACTCCTACGAGCAGTACTTC
TRBJ2-6	.	few	TRBV7-3	CASSLDGVGANVLTF	TGTGCCAGCAGCTTAGATGGAGTTGGGGCCAACGTCCTGACTTTC
TRBJ2-1	.	.	TRBV30	CAWSPLRIDEQFF	TGTGCCTGGAGTCCCCTTAGAATCGATGAGCAGTTCTTC
TRBJ2-3	.	.	TRBV4-3	CASSQAERTTQYF	TGCGCCAGCAGCCAAGCCGAGCGGACAACGCAGTATTTT
TRBJ1-2	TRBD1	.	TRBV30	CAWRGQGGIQCTF	TGTGCCTGGAGGGGACAGGGGGGAATTCAGTGCACCTTC
TRBJ2-1	TRBD2	.	TRBV9	CASSVAGTTHYNEQFF	TGTGCCAGCAGCGTAGCTGGGACTACTCACTACAATGAGCAGTTCTTC
TRBJ2-3	.	.	TRBV5-1	CASSGTSTDTQYF	TGCGCCAGCAGCGGGACTAGCACAGATACGCAGTATTTT
TRBJ1-1	.	few	TRBV30	CAWSVLGQGGTEAFF	TGTGCCTGGAGTGTACTCGGGCAGGGAGGCACTGAAGCTTTCTTT
TRBJ2-2	.	few	TRBV30	CAWSARWTGELFF	TGTGCCTGGTCGGCCCGGTGGACCGGGGAGCTGTTTTTT
TRBJ1-1	TRBD1	few	TRBV2	CASRDRQGSTEAFF	TGTGCCAGCAGAGACCGACAGGGGAGCACTGAAGCTTTCTTT
TRBJ2-5	TRBD2	few	TRBV9	CASSPGLAGLETQYF	TGTGCCAGCAGCCCGGGACTAGCGGGACTAGAGACCCAGTACTTC
TRBJ2-1	TRBD2	.	TRBV15	CATSRDLLAGVEQFF	TGTGCCACCAGCAGAGATTTACTAGCGGGAGTTGAGCAGTTCTTC
TRBJ2-3	.	.	TRBV30	CAWSVVARGTDTQYF	TGTGCCTGGAGTGTAGTTGCCCGGGGCACAGATACGCAGTATTTT
TRBJ2-3	.	.	TRBV29-1	CSIVTQYF	TGCAGCATCGTGACGCAGTATTTT
TRBJ1-2	.	.	TRBV7-2	CASSLDGSNYGYTF	TGTGCCAGCAGCTTAGACGGCAGTAACTATGGCTACACCTTC
TRBJ1-3	.	.	TRBV7-2	CASSLERVAGNTIYF	TGTGCCAGCAGCTTAGAACGAGTTGCGGGAAACACCATATATTTT
TRBJ2-6	TRBD2	.	TRBV5-1	CASSLALLAGGGANVLTF	TGCGCCAGCAGCTTGGCGCTACTAGCGGGAGGTGGGGCCAACGTCCTGACTTTC
TRBJ2-4	.	.	TRBV5-6	CASSLLDIQYF	TGTGCCAGCTCCCTTTTGGACATTCAGTACTTC
TRBJ2-3	TRBD1	few	TRBV28	CASRLDRGSTDTQYF	TGTGCCAGCAGACTCGACAGGGGTAGCACAGATACGCAGTATTTT
TRBJ2-7	TRBD2	once	TRBV7-3	CASSALAGLEQYF	TGTGCCAGCAGCGCTTTAGCGGGCCTCGAGCAGTACTTC
TRBJ2-2	.	.	TRBV7-9	CASLLGLGGTGELFF	TGTGCCAGCCTGTTGGGGCTAGGAGGTACCGGGGAGCTGTTTTTT
TRBJ2-5	TRBD1	.	TRBV29-1	CSVITGAETQYF	TGCAGCGTTATTACAGGGGCAGAGACCCAGTACTTC
TRBJ2-7	.	.	TRBV15	CATSRETGPREQYF	TGTGCCACCAGCAGAGAGACAGGCCCACGGGAGCAGTACTTC
TRBJ2-3	TRBD2	.	TRBV14	CASSRLLAVTDTQYF	TGTGCCAGCAGCCGACTGCTAGCGGTCACAGATACGCAGTATTTT
TRBJ2-3	TRBD2	few	TRBV15	CATSREAGVADTQYF	TGTGCCACCAGCAGAGAAGCGGGAGTCGCAGATACGCAGTATTTT
TRBJ2-7	TRBD2	.	TRBV7-6	CASSLGLAGGPSYEQYF	TGTGCCAGCAGCTTAGGGCTAGCGGGAGGGCCCTCCTACGAGCAGTACTTC
TRBJ2-7	.	.	TRBV18	CASSPSSDEQYF	TGTGCCAGCTCACCATCCTCAGACGAGCAGTACTTC
TRBJ2-3	.	few	TRBV9	CASSVMVTDTQYF	TGTGCCAGCAGCGTAATGGTGACAGATACGCAGTATTTT
TRBJ2-3	.	few	TRBV5-4	CASSGARGVADTQYF	TGTGCCAGCAGCGGGGCTAGAGGCGTCGCAGATACGCAGTATTTT
TRBJ2-3	.	.	TRBV5-4	CASSLAGAPDTQYF	TGTGCCAGCAGCTTGGCGGGGGCTCCAGATACGCAGTATTTT